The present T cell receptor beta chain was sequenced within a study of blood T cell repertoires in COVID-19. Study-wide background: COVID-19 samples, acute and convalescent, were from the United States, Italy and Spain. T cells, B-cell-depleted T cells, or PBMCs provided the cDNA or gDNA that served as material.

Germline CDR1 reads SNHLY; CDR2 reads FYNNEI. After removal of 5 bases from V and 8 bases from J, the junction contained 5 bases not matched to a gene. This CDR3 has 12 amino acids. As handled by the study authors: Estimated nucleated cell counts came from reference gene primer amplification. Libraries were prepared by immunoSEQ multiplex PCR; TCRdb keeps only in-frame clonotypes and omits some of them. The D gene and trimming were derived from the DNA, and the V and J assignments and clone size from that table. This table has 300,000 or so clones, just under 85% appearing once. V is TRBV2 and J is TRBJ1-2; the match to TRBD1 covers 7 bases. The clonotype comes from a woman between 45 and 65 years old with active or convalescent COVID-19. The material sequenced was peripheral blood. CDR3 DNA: TGTGCCAGCAGTACAGGGGTTCACGGCTACACCTTC. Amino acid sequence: CASSTGVHGYTF. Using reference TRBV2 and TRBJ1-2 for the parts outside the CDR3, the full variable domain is EPEVTQTPSHQVTQMGQEVILRCVPISNHLYFYWYRQILGQKVEFLVSFYNNEISEKSEIFDDQFSVERPDGSNFTLKIRSTKLEDSAMYFCASSTGVHGYTFGSGTRLTVV.